Sequencing of this T cell receptor beta chain was carried out in a study of molecular identifiers for immune sequencing clone quantification. The authors gated naive CD8 T cells as CD8+CD4-CCR7+CD45RA+ for sorting. CDR1 and CDR2 from the germline V gene are MNHEY and SMNVEV (reference sequence). V lost 5 bases and J 3 bases, leaving 13 bases between the germline ends. This CDR3 contains 15 residues. In TCRdb, the PCR reads were re-called with MiXCR into one record per CDR3 protein. The data contain nearly 650,000 distinct CDR3 sequences, about 25% of them singletons. This clonotype was recorded many times. Its specificity is not known. General observations from the study: Highly expanded clone sizes could be underestimated through barcode sharing by identical TCR molecules. Among 930,000 or so naive cells, as was reported, spiked Jurkat TCR RNA from one cell was detectable.

The TCR originated in a human donor in good health. Some libraries in this study had Jurkat cell RNA spiked in. V is TRBV27 and J is TRBJ2-2; D remains unclear. The sequencing input was naive CD8+ T cells from blood, with Jurkat cell RNA spiked in. Subset meaning: FACS-sorted CD8+CD4-CCR7+CD45RA+ naive T cells. CDR3 bases: TGTGCCAGCAGTGAGATAGGTGTGGACACCGGGGAGCTGTTTTTT. This gives the protein CASSEIGVDTGELFF.